The clone carrying this T cell receptor (beta chain) was observed a few times. The data belong to a study of liver allograft versus peripheral blood T cells. Study information: Transplanted-liver and recipient peripheral blood T cell receptor repertoires were compared.

The CDR3 extends over 13 amino acids. The V end lost 2 bases, the J end lost 15 bases, and 20 bases lay between the germline ends. Germline CDR1 GTSNPN, CDR2 SVGIG (reference sequence). TCRdb reprocessed the reads via MiXCR and lists one record per CDR3 protein. The sample carries roughly 10,000 distinct CDR3 sequences, less than 20% recorded once. The chain links TRBV30 to TRBJ1-3; D remains ambiguous. The sequence came from a human patient who had a liver transplant. Some T cells may be graft donor cells. The CDR3 DNA reads as TGTGCCTGGAGTCTTTTACCGACTGGTAGGACATATTTT. This codes for CAWSLLPTGRTYF.